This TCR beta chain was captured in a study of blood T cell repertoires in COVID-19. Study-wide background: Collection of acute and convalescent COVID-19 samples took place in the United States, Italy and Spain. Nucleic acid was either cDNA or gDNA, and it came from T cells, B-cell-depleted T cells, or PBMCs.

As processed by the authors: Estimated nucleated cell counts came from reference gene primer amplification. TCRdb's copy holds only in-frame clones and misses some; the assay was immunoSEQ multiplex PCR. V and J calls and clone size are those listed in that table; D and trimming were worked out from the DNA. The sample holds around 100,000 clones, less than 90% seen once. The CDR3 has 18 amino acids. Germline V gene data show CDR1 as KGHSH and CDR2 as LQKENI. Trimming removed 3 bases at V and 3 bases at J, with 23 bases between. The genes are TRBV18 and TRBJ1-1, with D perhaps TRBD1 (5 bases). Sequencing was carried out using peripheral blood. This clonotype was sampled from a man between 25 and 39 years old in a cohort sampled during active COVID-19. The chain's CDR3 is CASSPTYQTRGTDTEAFF. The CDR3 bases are TGTGCCAGCTCACCCACCTACCAGACGCGGGGGACTGACACTGAAGCTTTCTTT.